This T cell receptor (beta chain) was observed in a study of PD-L1 blockade in urothelial cancer. Across the study: Samples of blood were analyzed 3 weeks (second dose) and 6 weeks after treatment start. Reported median T cell count for blood samples was some 140,000.

Patients' urothelial carcinoma was locally advanced or metastatic. TCRdb keeps only in-frame clones here, not all; method: immunoSEQ multiplex PCR. The sample shows around 100,000 clones, around 85% of them seen only once. This CDR3 comprises 14 residues. CDR1 is SGHRS, CDR2 YFSETQ, per germline. Trimming cost V 4 bases and J 3 bases; bases outside gene matches: 7. Many counts were recorded for this clone. The source material was PBMCs, sampled around atezolizumab (anti-PD-L1) treatment. The chain is built from TRBV5-1 and TRBJ2-7, with 7 bases identical to TRBD2. This TCR came from a man in his fifties or sixties with urothelial cancer. CDR3 in DNA: TGCGCCAGCAGCCACGGTGGCGGGGGCTACGAGCAGTACTTC. Protein product: CASSHGGGGYEQYF.